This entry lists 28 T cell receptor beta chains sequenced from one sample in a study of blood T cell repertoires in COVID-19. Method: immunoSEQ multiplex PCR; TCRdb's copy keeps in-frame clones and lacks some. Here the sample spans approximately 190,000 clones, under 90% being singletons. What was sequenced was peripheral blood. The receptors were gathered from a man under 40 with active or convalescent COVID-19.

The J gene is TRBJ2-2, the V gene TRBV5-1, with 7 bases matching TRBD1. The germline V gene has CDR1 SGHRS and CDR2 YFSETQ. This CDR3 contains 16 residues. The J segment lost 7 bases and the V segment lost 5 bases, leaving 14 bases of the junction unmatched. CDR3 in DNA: TGCGCCAGCAGTACCATGGGGACAGTTGCGGGCGGGGAGCTGTTTTTT. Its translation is CASSTMGTVAGGELFF.

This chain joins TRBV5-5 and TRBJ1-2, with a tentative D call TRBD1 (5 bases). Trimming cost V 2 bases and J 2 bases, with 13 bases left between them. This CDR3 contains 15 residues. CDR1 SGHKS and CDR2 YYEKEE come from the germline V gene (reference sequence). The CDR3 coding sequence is TGTGCCAGCAGCTTTGCTGGGCAGGGAAACTATGGCTACACCTTC. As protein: CASSFAGQGNYGYTF.

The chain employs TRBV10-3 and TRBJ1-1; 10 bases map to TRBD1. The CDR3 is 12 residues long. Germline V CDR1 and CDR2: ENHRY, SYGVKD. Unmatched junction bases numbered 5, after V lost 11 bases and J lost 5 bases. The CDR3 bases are TGTGCCTCGACAGGGGGCGCGACTGAAGCTTTCTTT. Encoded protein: CASTGGATEAFF.

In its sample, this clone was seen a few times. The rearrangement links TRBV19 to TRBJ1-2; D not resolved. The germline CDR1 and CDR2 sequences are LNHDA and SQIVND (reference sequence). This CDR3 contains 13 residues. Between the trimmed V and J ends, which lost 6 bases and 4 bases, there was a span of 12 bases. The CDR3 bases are TGTGCCAGTAGAACGGAGAATTTCTATGGCTACACCTTC. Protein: CASRTENFYGYTF.

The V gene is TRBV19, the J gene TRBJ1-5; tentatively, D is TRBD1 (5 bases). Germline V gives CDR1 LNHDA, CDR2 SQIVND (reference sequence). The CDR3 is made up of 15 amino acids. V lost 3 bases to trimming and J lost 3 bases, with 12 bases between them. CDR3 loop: CASSILVQANQPQHF. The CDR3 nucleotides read TGTGCCAGTAGTATTTTAGTACAGGCCAATCAGCCCCAGCATTTT.

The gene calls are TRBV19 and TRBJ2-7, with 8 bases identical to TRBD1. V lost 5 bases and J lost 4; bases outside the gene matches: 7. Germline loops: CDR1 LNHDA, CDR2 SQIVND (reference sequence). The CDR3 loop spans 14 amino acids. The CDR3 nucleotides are TGTGCCAGTAGTCCCCGGACAGGGCGGTACGAGCAGTACTTC. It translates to CASSPRTGRYEQYF.

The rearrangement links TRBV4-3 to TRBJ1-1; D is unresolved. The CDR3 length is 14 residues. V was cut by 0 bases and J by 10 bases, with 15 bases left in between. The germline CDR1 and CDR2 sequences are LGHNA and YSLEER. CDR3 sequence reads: CASSQEATSTGAFF. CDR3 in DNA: TGCGCCAGCAGCCAAGAAGCCACCTCCACCGGAGCTTTCTTT.

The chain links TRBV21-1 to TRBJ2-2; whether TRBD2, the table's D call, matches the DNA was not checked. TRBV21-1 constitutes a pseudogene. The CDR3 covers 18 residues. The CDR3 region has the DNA TGTGCCAGCAGCAACCTGGAGGGCGGGGGGGCCCCAACCGGGGAGCTGTTTTTT. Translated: CASSNLEGGGAPTGELFF.

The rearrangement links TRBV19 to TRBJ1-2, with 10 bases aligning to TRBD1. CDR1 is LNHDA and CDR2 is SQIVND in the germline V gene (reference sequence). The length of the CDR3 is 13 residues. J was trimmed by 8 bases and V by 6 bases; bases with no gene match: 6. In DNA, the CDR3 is TGTGCCAGTAGAGCGGGACAGGGGCAGGGCTACACCTTC. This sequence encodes CASRAGQGQGYTF.

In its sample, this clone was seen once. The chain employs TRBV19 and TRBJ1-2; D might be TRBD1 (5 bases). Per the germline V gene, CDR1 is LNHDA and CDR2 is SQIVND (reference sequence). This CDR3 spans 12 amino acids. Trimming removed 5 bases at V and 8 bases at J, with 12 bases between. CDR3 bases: TGTGCCAGTAGTGGAGGGGTCGGCGGCTACACCTTC. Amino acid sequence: CASSGGVGGYTF.

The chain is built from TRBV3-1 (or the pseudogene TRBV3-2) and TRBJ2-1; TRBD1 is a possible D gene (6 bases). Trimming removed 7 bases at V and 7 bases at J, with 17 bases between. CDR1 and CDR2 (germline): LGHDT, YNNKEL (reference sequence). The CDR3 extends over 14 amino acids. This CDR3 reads CASMGTGTMNEQFF. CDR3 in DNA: TGTGCCAGCATGGGAACCGGGACAATGAATGAGCAGTTCTTC.

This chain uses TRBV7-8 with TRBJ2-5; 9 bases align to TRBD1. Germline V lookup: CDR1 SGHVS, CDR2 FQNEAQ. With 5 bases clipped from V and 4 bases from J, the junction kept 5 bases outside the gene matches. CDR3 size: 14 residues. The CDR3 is CASSGSTGGETQYF. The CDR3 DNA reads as TGTGCCAGCAGCGGCTCGACAGGGGGAGAGACCCAGTACTTC. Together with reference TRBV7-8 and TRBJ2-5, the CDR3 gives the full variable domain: GAGVSQSPRYKVAKRGQDVALRCDPISGHVSLFWYQQALGQGPEFLTYFQNEAQLDKSGLPSDRFFAERPEGSVSTLKIQRTQQEDSAVYLCASSGSTGGETQYFGPGTRLLVL.

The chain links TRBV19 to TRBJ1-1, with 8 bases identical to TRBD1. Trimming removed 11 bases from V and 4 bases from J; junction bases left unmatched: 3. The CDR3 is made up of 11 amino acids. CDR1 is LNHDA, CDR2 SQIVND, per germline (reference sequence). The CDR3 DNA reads TGTGCCGCAGGGGGCGGCACTGAAGCTTTCTTT. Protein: CAAGGGTEAFF.

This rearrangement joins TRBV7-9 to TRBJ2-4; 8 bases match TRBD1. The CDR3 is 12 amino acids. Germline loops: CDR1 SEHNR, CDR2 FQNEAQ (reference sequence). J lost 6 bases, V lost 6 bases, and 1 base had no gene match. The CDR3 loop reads CASRGQGNIQYF. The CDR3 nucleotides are TGTGCCAGCAGAGGACAGGGAAACATTCAGTACTTC.

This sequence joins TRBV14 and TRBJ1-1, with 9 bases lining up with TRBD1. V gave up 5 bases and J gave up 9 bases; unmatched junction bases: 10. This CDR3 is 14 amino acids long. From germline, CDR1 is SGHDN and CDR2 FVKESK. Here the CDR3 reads CASSAKTGGRKAFF. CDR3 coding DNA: TGTGCCAGCAGCGCGAAGACAGGGGGACGGAAAGCTTTCTTT.

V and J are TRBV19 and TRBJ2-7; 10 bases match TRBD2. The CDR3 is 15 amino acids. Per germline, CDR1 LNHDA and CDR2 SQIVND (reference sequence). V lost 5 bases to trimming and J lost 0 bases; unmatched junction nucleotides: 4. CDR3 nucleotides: TGTGCCAGTAGTCCTAGCGGGAGAACCTCCTACGAGCAGTACTTC. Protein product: CASSPSGRTSYEQYF.

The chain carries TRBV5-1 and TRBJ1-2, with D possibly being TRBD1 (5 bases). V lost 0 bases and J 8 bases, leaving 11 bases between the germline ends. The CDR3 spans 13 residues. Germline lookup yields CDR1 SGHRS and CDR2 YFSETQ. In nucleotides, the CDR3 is TGCGCCAGCAGCTTGGCCGGAGGGGACGGCTACACCTTC. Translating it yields CASSLAGGDGYTF.

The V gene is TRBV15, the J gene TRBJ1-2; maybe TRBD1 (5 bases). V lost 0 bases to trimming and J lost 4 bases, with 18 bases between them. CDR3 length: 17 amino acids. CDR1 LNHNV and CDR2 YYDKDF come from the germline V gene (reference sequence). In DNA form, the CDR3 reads TGTGCCACCAGCAGAGATACCTTGGACACAACCTCCTATGGCTACACCTTC. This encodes CATSRDTLDTTSYGYTF.

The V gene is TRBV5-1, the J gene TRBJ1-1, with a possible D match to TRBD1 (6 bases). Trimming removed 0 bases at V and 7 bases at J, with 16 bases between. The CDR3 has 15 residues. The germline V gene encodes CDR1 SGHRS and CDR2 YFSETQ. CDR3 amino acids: CASSLASEEGGEAFF. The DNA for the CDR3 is TGCGCCAGCAGCTTGGCGTCAGAAGAAGGGGGTGAAGCTTTCTTT.

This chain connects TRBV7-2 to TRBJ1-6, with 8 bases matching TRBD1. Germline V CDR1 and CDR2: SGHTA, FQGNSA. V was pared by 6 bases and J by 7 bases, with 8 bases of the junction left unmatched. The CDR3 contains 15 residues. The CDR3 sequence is CASRASDRVNSPLHF. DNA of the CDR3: TGTGCCAGCAGGGCGTCGGACAGGGTGAATTCACCCCTCCACTTT.

The CDR3 DNA reads as TGTGCCACCGCCGACAGGGTCCGTTTTCCCGCCGGGGAGCTGTTTTTT. Encoded protein: CATADRVRFPAGELFF. The genes are TRBV2 and TRBJ2-2; the match to TRBD1 covers 7 bases. The CDR3 extends over 16 amino acids. Germline V CDR1 and CDR2: SNHLY, FYNNEI. Trimming cost V 10 bases and J 6 bases; bases outside gene matches: 17. Variable domain in full (rest from reference TRBV2 and TRBJ2-2): EPEVTQTPSHQVTQMGQEVILRCVPISNHLYFYWYRQILGQKVEFLVSFYNNEISEKSEIFDDQFSVERPDGSNFTLKIRSTKLEDSAMYFCATADRVRFPAGELFFGEGSRLTVL.

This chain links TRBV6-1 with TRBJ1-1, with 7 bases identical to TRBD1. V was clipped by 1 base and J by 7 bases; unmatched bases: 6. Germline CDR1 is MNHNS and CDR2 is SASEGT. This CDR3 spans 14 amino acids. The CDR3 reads CASSEGDGQDEAFF. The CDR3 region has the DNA TGTGCCAGCAGTGAAGGGGATGGACAGGATGAAGCTTTCTTT.

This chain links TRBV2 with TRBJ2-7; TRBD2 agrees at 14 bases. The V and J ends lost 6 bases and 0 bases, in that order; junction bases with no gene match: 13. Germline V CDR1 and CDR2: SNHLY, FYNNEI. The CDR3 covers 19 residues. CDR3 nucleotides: TGTGCCAGCAGCGATCGGGGACTAGCGGGGGCGGGAAGCTCCTACGAGCAGTACGTC. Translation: CASSDRGLAGAGSSYEQYV.

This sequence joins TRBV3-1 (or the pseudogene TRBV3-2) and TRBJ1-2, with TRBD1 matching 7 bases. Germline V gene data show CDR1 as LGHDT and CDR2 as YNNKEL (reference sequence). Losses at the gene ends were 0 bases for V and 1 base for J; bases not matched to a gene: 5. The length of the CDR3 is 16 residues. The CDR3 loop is CASSQEGDRDNYGYTF. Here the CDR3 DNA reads TGTGCCAGCAGCCAAGAGGGAGACAGGGATAACTATGGCTACACCTTC.

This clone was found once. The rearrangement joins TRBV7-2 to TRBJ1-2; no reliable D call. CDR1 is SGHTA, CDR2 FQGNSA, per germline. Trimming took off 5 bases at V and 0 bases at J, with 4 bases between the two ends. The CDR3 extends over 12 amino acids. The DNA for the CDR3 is TGTGCCAGCAGCCCAGCTAACTATGGCTACACCTTC. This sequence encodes CASSPANYGYTF.

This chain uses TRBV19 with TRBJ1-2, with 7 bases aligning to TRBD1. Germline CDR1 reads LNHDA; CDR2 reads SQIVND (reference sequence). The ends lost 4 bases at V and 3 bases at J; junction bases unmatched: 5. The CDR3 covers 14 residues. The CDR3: CASSRGQLHYGYTF. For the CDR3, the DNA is TGTGCCAGTAGTAGGGGACAGCTCCACTATGGCTACACCTTC.

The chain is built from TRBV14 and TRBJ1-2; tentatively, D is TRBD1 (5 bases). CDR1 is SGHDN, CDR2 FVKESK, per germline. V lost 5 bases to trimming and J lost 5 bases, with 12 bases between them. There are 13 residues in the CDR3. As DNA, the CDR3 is TGTGCCAGCAGCATAAATGGGGGGTATGGCTACACCTTC. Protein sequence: CASSINGGYGYTF.

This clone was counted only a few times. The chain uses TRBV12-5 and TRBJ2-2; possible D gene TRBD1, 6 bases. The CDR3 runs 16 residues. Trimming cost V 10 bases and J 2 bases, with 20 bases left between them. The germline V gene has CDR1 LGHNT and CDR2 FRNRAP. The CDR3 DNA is TGTGCTAACCCTCTAAACGGGACATCTAACACCGGGGAGCTGTTTTTT. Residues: CANPLNGTSNTGELFF.